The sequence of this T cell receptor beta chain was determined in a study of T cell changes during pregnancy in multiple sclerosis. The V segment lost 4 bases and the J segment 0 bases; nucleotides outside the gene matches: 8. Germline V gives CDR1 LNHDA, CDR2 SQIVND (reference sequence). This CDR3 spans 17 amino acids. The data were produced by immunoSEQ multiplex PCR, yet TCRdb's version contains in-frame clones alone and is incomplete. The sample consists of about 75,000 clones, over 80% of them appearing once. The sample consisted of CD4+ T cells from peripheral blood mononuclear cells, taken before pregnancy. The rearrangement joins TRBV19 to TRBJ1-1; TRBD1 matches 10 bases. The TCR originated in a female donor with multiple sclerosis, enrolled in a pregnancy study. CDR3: CASSRQGAKSMNTEAFF. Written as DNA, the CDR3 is TGTGCCAGTAGTAGACAGGGGGCTAAGTCAATGAACACTGAAGCTTTCTTT.